The clone carrying this TCR beta chain has only a few counts. The antigen is not known. This record comes from a study of T-cell memory formation after mild COVID-19. Study details: TCR clusters were mostly confined to one donor each. Findings of the study overall: Unconfirmed was the SARS-CoV-2 specificity of second-wave clones that peaked on day 37. A balance of CD4 and CD8 characterized clones contracting day 15 to 85, whereas later expanders leaned CD4+.

This CDR3 region has 17 residues. The germline V gene has CDR1 MNHEY and CDR2 SVGAGI. V gave up 0 bases and J gave up 6 bases; unmatched junction bases: 5. TCRdb re-derived calls from the 5' RACE reads in MiXCR, one entry per CDR3 protein. The profile shows around 320,000 distinct CDR3 sequences, roughly an eighth of them singletons. The chain has TRBV6-5 and TRBJ2-3; 14 nucleotides match TRBD2. The sample consisted of PBMCs or a T cell subset sorted from them (not recorded which). The source is a man aged 18-30 years who had mild COVID-19 (a few samples of this study predate the infection). Cell type and time point are not known. CDR3 DNA sequence: TGTGCCAGCAGTTACTCCGGACTAGCGGGGGGCCCGGATACGCAGTATTTT. Translating it yields CASSYSGLAGGPDTQYF.